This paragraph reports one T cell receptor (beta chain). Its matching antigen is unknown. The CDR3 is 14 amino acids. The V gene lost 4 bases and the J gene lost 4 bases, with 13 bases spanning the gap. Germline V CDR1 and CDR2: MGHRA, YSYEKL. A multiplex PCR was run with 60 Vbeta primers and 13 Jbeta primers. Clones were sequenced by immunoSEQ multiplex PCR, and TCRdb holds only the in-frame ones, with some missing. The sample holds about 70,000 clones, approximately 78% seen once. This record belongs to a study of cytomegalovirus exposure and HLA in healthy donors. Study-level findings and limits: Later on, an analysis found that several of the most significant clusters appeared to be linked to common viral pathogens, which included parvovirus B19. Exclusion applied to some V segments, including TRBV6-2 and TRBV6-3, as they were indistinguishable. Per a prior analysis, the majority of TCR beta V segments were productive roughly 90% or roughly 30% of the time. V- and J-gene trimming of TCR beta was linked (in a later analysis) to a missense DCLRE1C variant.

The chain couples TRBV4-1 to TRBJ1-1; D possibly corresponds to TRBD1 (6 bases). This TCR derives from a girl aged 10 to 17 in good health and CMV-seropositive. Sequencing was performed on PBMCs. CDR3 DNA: TGCGCCAGCAGCCGAGGGGGGGCTCGCACTGAAGCTTTCTTT. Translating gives CASSRGGARTEAFF.